One sample yielded the 22 T cell receptor beta chains listed below, sequenced in a study of T cells in women clearing cervical HPV infection. Some clones are missing from TCRdb's copy, which holds only in-frame ones; the method was immunoSEQ multiplex PCR. The sample has about 48,000 clones. The sample was blood buffy coat. The source of these receptors is a woman between 18 and 70 years old with a cervical HPV16 infection that either progressed to CIN3+ or cleared (not recorded which).

CDR3: CASSSLSQKNNEQFF. CDR3 DNA, as far as it was read: TGTGCCAGCAGCTCCCTTAGCCAAAAGAACAATGAG. V gene TRBV5-4 combines with J gene TRBJ2-1; D is ambiguous. From the germline J gene comes the end of the CDR3, since the read stops 3 residues before it. The germline V gene has CDR1 SGHNT and CDR2 YYREEE (reference sequence). The CDR3 is made up of 15 amino acids. The V and J ends lost 3 bases and 5 bases respectively, with 15 bases between them.

About this clone: The read ends 3 residues shy of where the CDR3 ends; the end is completed using the germline J gene. The V and J genes are TRBV5-4 and TRBJ1-6, with D possibly matching TRBD1 (5 bases). The CDR3 length is 13 residues. Trimming removed 0 bases from V and 8 bases from J, with 6 bases in between. Germline V gives CDR1 SGHNT, CDR2 YYREEE (reference sequence). CDR3 DNA (partial): TGTGCCAGCAGCTTGGGGGGGGATTCACCC. Encoded protein: CASSLGGDSP. The full CDR3 sequence reads CASSLGGDSPLHF. Combining the CDR3 with reference TRBV5-4 and TRBJ1-6 gives the whole variable domain ETGVTQSPTHLIKTRGQQVTLRCSSQSGHNTVSWYQQALGQGPQFIFQYYREEENGRGNFPPRFSGLQFPNYSSELNVNALELDDSALYLCASSLGGDSPLHFGNGTRLTVT.

Worth noting for this clone: The read falls 3 residues short of the CDR3 end, and the missing part is taken from the germline J gene. The V call is TRBV19, the J call TRBJ1-6, with a tentative D call TRBD1 (5 bases). CDR3 length: 16 residues. The V gene's germline CDR1 is LNHDA and CDR2 SQIVND (reference sequence). Trimming removed 5 bases from V and 6 bases from J, with 17 bases in between. Incomplete CDR3 DNA: TGTGCCAGTAGTTTCGAGGGGTCAAGTTCTAATTCACCC. This sequence encodes CASSFEGSSSNSP. The CDR3, in full, reads CASSFEGSSSNSPLHF.

Details on this clone: The read stops 3 residues short of the end of the CDR3; the missing end is completed from the germline J gene. The V gene is TRBV27, the J gene TRBJ2-7; maybe TRBD1 (6 bases). This CDR3 region has 14 residues. Trimming took 3 bases from V and 3 from J, leaving 12 bases between them. Germline lookup yields CDR1 MNHEY and CDR2 SMNVEV (reference sequence). The DNA read from the CDR3 is TGTGCCAGCAGTTTTACAGGGCGAAACTACGAG. It specifies CASSFTGRNYE. The CDR3 as a whole reads CASSFTGRNYEQYF.

Worth noting for this clone: The read ends 3 residues shy of where the CDR3 ends; the end is completed using the germline J gene. V and J are TRBV7-9 and TRBJ2-3; no clear D. Deletions cut 1 base from V and 2 bases from J, with 7 bases between. The CDR3 runs 14 residues. Germline V gene lookup returns CDR1 SEHNR and CDR2 FQNEAQ (reference sequence). The CDR3 bases that were read are TGTGCCAGCAGCTTAGGTAGCTACACAGATACG. Translated, it gives CASSLGSYTDT. The CDR3 in full is CASSLGSYTDTQYF.

Concerning this clone itself: The read finishes 3 residues shy of the CDR3 end, and the germline J gene is used to complete it. The V call is TRBV13, the J call TRBJ2-3; 8 positions match TRBD1. CDR3 length: 15 residues. The ends lost 1 base at V and 5 bases at J; junction bases unmatched: 5. Germline loops: CDR1 PRHDT, CDR2 FYEKMQ (reference sequence). CDR3 loop: CASSLAQGAKDTQYF. The part of the CDR3 DNA that was read is TGTGCCAGCAGCTTAGCCCAGGGGGCAAAAGATACG.

On this clone itself: At one end, the junction sequence differs from germline, possibly due to a read error. The CDR3 is cut off 3 residues early in the read; its end comes from the germline J gene. V usage is TRBV4-2 and J usage is TRBJ1-1; D is unresolved. The CDR3 sequence is 14 residues long. The germline CDR1 and CDR2 sequences are LGHNA and YNFKEQ. Here the CDR3 reads CASSQDLENTEAFF. The CDR3 bases that were read are TGCGCCAGCAGCCAAGATTTAGAGAACACTGAA.

Points on this clone: The read gets to within 3 residues of the CDR3 end, and the germline J gene fills in the rest. The rearrangement joins TRBV2 to TRBJ2-7; TRBD2 might be the D (6 bases). Trimming cost V 4 bases and J 1 base, with 14 bases left between them. CDR3 length: 15 amino acids. From germline, CDR1 is SNHLY and CDR2 FYNNEI. The CDR3 DNA, read in part, is TGTGCCAGCAGTGTTCGACTAGGGGTTTCCTACGAG. It translates to CASSVRLGVSYE. The whole CDR3 reads CASSVRLGVSYEQYF.

For this clone: The read terminates 3 residues ahead of where the CDR3 ends, so the germline J gene completes it. This rearrangement joins TRBV20-1 to TRBJ2-1; TRBD2 aligns across 12 bases. Germline CDR1 and CDR2: DFQATT and SNEGSKA (reference sequence). The CDR3 loop spans 16 amino acids. The ends lost 0 bases at V and 7 bases at J; junction bases unmatched: 7. CDR3 bases read: TGCAGTGCTAGAGATGTGACTAGCGGGAGTGGAAATGAG. This codes for CSARDVTSGSGNE. The entire CDR3 protein is CSARDVTSGSGNEQFF.

In regard to this clone: The read ends 3 residues early relative to the CDR3; the germline J gene fills the gap. The chain joins TRBV20-1 to TRBJ2-3, with TRBD1 as a possible D gene (5 bases). The CDR3 spans 18 residues. Per germline, CDR1 DFQATT and CDR2 SNEGSKA (reference sequence). V gave up 0 bases and J gave up 6 bases, with 25 bases separating them. Partial CDR3 DNA: TGCAGTGCTAGAGATCCCCTCAGGGCAGGCCCCGATCGGGATACG. It specifies CSARDPLRAGPDRDT. The whole CDR3 protein reads CSARDPLRAGPDRDTQYF.

The sequenced part of the CDR3 DNA is TGTGCCAGCAGCCCCCGGACCTCAGGGATCGGAGGC. Translation gives CASSPRTSGIGG. Given in full, the CDR3 is CASSPRTSGIGGYTF. V and J are TRBV7-2 and TRBJ1-2; TRBD1 might be the D (5 bases). The read finishes 3 residues shy of the CDR3 end, and the germline J gene is used to complete it. CDR1 is SGHTA and CDR2 is FQGNSA in the germline V gene. The CDR3 totals 15 residues.

Turning to this clone: The observed sequence ends 3 residues before the CDR3 terminus, with the missing tail filled in from the germline J gene. V is TRBV14 and J is TRBJ1-2, with 9 bases identical to TRBD1. The CDR3 contains 16 residues. Losses at the gene ends were 4 bases for V and 4 bases for J; bases not matched to a gene: 10. The germline gives CDR1 SGHDN, CDR2 FVKESK. The covered CDR3 bases are TGTGCCAGCAGCCGATACACACAGGGGGCGGTCTATGGC. This codes for CASSRYTQGAVYG. The CDR3 in its entirety is CASSRYTQGAVYGYTF.

CDR3 residues: CASSLRGQTYEQYF. Partial CDR3 DNA: TGTGCCAGCAGCTTACGAGGGCAGACCTACGAG. The chain carries TRBV11-2 and TRBJ2-7, with a possible D match to TRBD2 (5 bases). The CDR3 extends 3 residues past the end of the read, so its final part is completed from the germline J gene. Germline-derived CDR1 and CDR2 are SGHAT and FQNNGV. The V end lost 2 bases, the J end lost 2 bases, and 10 bases lay between the germline ends. This CDR3 has 14 amino acids.

As to this clone: Sequencing ends 3 residues short of the CDR3 end; the germline J gene provides the rest. This sequence joins TRBV7-9 and TRBJ2-1; D gene unclear. This CDR3 is built from 12 residues. V lost 5 bases and J lost 8, with 10 bases in between. CDR1 and CDR2 from the germline V gene are SEHNR and FQNEAQ (reference sequence). The part of the CDR3 DNA that was read is TGTGCCAGCAGCCCGGTGGTGGATGAG. Protein sequence: CASSPVVDE. The whole CDR3 sequence is CASSPVVDEQFF.

Concerning this clone: The DNA ends 3 residues before the CDR3 does, and the rest of the CDR3 is filled in from the germline J gene. J is TRBJ2-7 and V is TRBV4-1, with D maybe TRBD2 (6 bases). V lost 6 bases and J lost 0, with 18 bases in between. Germline-derived CDR1 and CDR2 are MGHRA and YSYEKL. This CDR3 is built from 16 residues. The covered CDR3 bases are TGCGCCAGCAGGGAGACTAGTTTGTCTAGCTCCTACGAG. Protein product: CASRETSLSSSYE. The whole CDR3 protein is CASRETSLSSSYEQYF.

Worth noting for this clone: The CDR3 end lies 3 residues beyond the end of the read and is filled in from the germline J gene. The genes are TRBV20-1 and TRBJ1-2, with D possibly TRBD1 on 5 matching bases. Germline V CDR1 and CDR2: DFQATT, SNEGSKA (reference sequence). The length of the CDR3 is 11 residues. The V end was cut by 2 bases, the J end by 7 bases, with 8 bases between. The covered CDR3 bases are TGCAGTGCTAGAAGGGGATCTGGC. This gives the protein CSARRGSG. The CDR3 reads in full as CSARRGSGYTF.

Comment on this clone: The read comes to an end 3 residues before the CDR3 does, leaving the germline J gene to fill in the end. The chain links TRBV5-1 to TRBJ2-3, with D possibly being TRBD1 or TRBD2 (6 bases each). CDR3 size: 15 residues. The ends were cut back, 0 bases at V and 4 bases at J, with 12 bases in the middle. Germline CDR1 reads SGHRS; CDR2 reads YFSETQ. The CDR3 sequence is CASSLEEGVPDTQYF. CDR3 DNA (partial): TGCGCCAGCAGCTTGGAGGAGGGGGTTCCAGATACG. Variable domain in full (rest from reference TRBV5-1 and TRBJ2-3): KAGVTQTPRYLIKTRGQQVTLSCSPISGHRSVSWYQQTPGQGLQFLFEYFSETQRNKGNFPGRFSGRQFSNSRSEMNVSTLELGDSALYLCASSLEEGVPDTQYFGPGTRLTVL.

CDR3 sequence reads: CASSHPVAGVGETQYF. Partial CDR3 DNA: TGCGCCAGCAGCCACCCGGTGGCGGGAGTTGGAGAGACC. This rearrangement joins TRBV4-1 to TRBJ2-5; 7 bases agree with TRBD2. The read ends 3 residues early relative to the CDR3; the germline J gene fills the gap. CDR3 length: 16 amino acids. Germline assignment: CDR1 MGHRA and CDR2 YSYEKL. V trimming: 3 bases; J trimming: 4 bases; junction bases outside the gene matches: 11.

On this clone: The read ends 3 residues before the CDR3 terminus; that terminus is restored from the germline J gene. The chain combines TRBV14 with TRBJ2-4, with 7 bases fitting TRBD1. The CDR3 covers 16 residues. J lost 1 base, V lost 6 bases, and 9 bases had no gene match. Germline CDR1 and CDR2: SGHDN and FVKESK. This chain's CDR3 is CASSRTGAAAKNIQYF. CDR3 DNA, as far as it was read: TGTGCCAGCAGTCGAACAGGGGCAGCGGCCAAAAACATT. Looking up the rest from reference TRBV14 and TRBJ2-4 gives the full variable domain: EAGVTQFPSHSVIEKGQTVTLRCDPISGHDNLYWYRRVMGKEIKFLLHFVKESKQDESGMPNNRFLAERTGGTYSTLKVQPAELEDSGVYFCASSRTGAAAKNIQYFGAGTRLSVL.

In regard to this clone: The read ends 3 residues shy of where the CDR3 ends; the end is completed using the germline J gene. The gene calls are TRBV6-2 or TRBV6-3 and TRBJ2-7; no clear D. The CDR3 covers 10 residues. V lost 8 bases, J lost 5 bases, and 7 bases lay in between. The germline V gene encodes CDR1 MNHEY and CDR2 SVGEGT. CDR3 sequence reads: CASVGHEQYF. CDR3 bases read: TGTGCCAGCGTTGGCCACGAG.

About this clone itself: Coverage ceases 3 residues before the CDR3 finishes, and the germline J gene fills in the end. The V gene is TRBV19, the J gene TRBJ2-7; TRBD2 aligns across 9 bases. The CDR3 has 13 amino acids. CDR1 is LNHDA, CDR2 SQIVND, per germline (reference sequence). V shed 4 bases, J shed 2 bases, and the junction held 0 bases outside the gene matches. CDR3 DNA (partial): TGTGCCAGTAGTAGCGGGAGGGCCTACGAG. Translated: CASSSGRAYE. The whole CDR3 reads CASSSGRAYEQYF.

Comments on this clone: The read is 3 residues too short to cover the CDR3 end, so that end is filled in from the germline J gene. The V and J genes are TRBV28 and TRBJ1-5; D remains unclear. Germline V gene lookup returns CDR1 MDHEN and CDR2 SYDVKM. V was shortened by 0 bases and J by 0 bases, with 12 bases between the two germline ends. This CDR3 is 17 amino acids long. The CDR3 is CASSLWQAGGSNQPQHF. The covered CDR3 bases are TGTGCCAGCAGTTTATGGCAGGCTGGAGGTAGCAATCAGCCC.